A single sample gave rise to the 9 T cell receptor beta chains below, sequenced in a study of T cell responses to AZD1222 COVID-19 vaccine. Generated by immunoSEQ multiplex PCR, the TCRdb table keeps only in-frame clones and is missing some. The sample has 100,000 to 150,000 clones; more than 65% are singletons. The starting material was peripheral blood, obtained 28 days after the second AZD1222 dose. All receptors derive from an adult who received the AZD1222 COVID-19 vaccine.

In DNA form, the CDR3 reads TGCGCCAGCAGTGAGTCGTTAGGGGCAATGGTGGATACCCAGTACTTC. Protein product: CASSESLGAMVDTQYF. V and J are TRBV10-1 and TRBJ2-5; possible D gene TRBD1, 5 bases. This CDR3 has 16 residues. Trimming took off 0 bases at V and 8 bases at J, with 19 bases between the two ends. Germline V gene sequence: CDR1 WNHNN, CDR2 SYGVQD (reference sequence).

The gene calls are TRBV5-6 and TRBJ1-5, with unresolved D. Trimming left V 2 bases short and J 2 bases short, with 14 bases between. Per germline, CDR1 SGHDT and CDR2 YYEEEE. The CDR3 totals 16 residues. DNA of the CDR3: TGTGCCAGCAGCTTTCAGGCCCCAGCTGGCAATCAGCCCCAGCATTTT. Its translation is CASSFQAPAGNQPQHF.

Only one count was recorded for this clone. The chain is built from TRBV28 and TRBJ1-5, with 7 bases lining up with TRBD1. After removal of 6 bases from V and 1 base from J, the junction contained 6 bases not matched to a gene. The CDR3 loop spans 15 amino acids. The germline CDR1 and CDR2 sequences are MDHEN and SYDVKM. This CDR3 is CASRLDRLSNQPQHF. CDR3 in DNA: TGTGCCAGCAGGCTGGACAGGCTGAGCAATCAGCCCCAGCATTTT.

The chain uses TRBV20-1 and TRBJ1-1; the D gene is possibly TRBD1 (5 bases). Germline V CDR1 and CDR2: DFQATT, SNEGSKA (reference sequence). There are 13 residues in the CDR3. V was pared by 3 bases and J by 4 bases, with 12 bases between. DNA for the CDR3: TGCAGTGCTAGTCTCGGGGGTGGCACTGAAGCTTTCTTT. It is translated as CSASLGGGTEAFF.

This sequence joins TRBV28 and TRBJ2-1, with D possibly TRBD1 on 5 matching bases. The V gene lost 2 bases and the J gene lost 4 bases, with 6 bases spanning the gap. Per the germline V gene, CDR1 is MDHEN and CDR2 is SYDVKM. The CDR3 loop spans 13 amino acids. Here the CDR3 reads CASSLKGYNEQFF. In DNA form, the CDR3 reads TGTGCCAGCAGTTTAAAGGGGTACAATGAGCAGTTCTTC.

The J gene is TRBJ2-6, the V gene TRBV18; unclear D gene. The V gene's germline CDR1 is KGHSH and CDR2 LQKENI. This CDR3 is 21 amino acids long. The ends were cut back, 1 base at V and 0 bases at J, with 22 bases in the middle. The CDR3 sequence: CASSPRVRAPFLHSGANVLTF. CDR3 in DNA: TGTGCCAGCTCACCACGGGTTAGGGCCCCCTTCTTGCACTCTGGGGCCAACGTCCTGACTTTC.

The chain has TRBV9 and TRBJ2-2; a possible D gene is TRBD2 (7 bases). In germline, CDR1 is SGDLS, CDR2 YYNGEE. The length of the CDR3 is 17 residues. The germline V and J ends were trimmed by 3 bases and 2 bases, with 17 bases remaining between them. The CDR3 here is CASSGRERGVNTGELFF. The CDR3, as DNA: TGTGCCAGCAGCGGGCGGGAGAGGGGGGTAAACACCGGGGAGCTGTTTTTT.

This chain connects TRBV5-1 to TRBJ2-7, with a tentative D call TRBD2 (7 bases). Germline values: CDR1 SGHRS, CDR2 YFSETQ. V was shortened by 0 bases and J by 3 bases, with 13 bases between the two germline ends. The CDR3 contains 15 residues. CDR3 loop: CASSLVGGPFYEQYF. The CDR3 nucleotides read TGCGCCAGCAGCTTGGTGGGGGGGCCCTTCTACGAGCAGTACTTC.

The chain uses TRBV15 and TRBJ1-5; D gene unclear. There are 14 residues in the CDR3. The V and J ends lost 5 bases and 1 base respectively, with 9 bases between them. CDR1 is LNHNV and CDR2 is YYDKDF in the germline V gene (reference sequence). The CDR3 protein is CATSWAESNQPQHF. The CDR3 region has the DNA TGTGCCACCAGCTGGGCAGAAAGCAATCAGCCCCAGCATTTT. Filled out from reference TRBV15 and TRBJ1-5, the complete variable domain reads DAMVIQNPRYQVTQFGKPVTLSCSQTLNHNVMYWYQQKSSQAPKLLFHYYDKDFNNEADTPDNFQSRRPNTSFCFLDIRSPGLGDTAMYLCATSWAESNQPQHFGDGTRLSIL.